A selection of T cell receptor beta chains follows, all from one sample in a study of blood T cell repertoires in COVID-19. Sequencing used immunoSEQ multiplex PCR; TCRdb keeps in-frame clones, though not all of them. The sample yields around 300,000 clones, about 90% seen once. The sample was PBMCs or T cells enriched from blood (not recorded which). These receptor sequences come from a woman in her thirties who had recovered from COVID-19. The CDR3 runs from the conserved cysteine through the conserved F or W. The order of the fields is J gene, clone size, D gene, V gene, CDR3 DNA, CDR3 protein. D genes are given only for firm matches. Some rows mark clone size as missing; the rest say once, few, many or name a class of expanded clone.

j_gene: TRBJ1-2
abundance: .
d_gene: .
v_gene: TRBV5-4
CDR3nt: TGTGCCAGCAGCTTGGCGGTCCGGGAAAACTATGGCTACACCTTC
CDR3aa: CASSLAVRENYGYTF

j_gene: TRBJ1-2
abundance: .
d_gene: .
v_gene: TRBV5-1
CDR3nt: TGCGCCAGCAGCCCTACAGCTGTAATTAACTATGGCTACACCTTC
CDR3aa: CASSPTAVINYGYTF

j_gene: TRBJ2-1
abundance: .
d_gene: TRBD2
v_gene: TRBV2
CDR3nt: TGTGCCAGCGGTTCTAGCGGAAGTGTAAATGAGCAGTTCTTC
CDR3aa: CASGSSGSVNEQFF

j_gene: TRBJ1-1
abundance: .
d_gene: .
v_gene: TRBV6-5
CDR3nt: TGTGCCAGCAGTACACAGGGTGAAGCTTTCTTT
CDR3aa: CASSTQGEAFF

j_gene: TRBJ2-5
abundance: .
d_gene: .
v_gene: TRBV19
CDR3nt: TGTGCCAGTAGTGTGCAACACGAAGAGACCCAGTACTTC
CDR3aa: CASSVQHEETQYF

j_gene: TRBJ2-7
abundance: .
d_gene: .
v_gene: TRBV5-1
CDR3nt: TGCGCCAGCAGCTCTCGCGGGCAGTCCGGAGGCGAGCAGTACTTC
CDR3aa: CASSSRGQSGGEQYF

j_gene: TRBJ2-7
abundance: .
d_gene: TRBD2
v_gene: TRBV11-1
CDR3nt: TGTGCCAGCAGCTATGGAGCTAGCGGGAGGACCTACGAGCAGTACTTC
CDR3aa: CASSYGASGRTYEQYF

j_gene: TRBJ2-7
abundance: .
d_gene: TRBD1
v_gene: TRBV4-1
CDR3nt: TGCGCCAGCAGCCACCTCGTAGGACAGGGGGCCGCCTACGAGCAGTACTTC
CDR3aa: CASSHLVGQGAAYEQYF

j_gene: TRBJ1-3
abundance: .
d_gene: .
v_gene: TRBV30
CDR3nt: TGTGCCTGGAGTTATACCGGGACACCGGCCGGCACCATATATTTT
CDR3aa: CAWSYTGTPAGTIYF

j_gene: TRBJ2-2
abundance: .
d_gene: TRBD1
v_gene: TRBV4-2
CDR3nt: TGTGCCAGCAGCCAAGACGGACAGGCGAACACCGGGGAGCTGTTTTTT
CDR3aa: CASSQDGQANTGELFF

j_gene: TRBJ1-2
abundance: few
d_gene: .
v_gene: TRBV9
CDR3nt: TGTGCCAGCAGTTTGACCGACACCAATAACTATGGCTACACCTTC
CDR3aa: CASSLTDTNNYGYTF

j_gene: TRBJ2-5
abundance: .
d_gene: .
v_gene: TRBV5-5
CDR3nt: TGTGCCAGCAGCTTCCTAGGTCAGCAAGAGACCCAGTACTTC
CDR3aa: CASSFLGQQETQYF

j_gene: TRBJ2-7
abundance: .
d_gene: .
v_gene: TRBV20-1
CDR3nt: TGCAGTGCTCCAACCGCACTAGTGCAGTACTTC
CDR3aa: CSAPTALVQYF

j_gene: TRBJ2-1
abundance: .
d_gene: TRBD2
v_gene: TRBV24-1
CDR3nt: TGTGCCACCAGTGGTCCGGGACTAGCGGGAGCGGATGAGCAGTTCTTC
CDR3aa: CATSGPGLAGADEQFF

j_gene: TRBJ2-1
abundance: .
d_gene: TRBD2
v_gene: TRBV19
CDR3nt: TGTGCCAGTAGTATCCCTAGCGGAAACAATGAGCAGTTCTTC
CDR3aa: CASSIPSGNNEQFF

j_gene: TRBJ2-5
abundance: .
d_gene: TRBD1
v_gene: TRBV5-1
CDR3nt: TGCGCCAGCAGTGTGACAGGGGAGTCGACGGAGACCCAGTACTTC
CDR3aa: CASSVTGESTETQYF

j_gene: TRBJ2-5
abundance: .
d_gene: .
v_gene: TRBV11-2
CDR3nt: TGTGCCAGCAGCTCACTAGTTCCGGAGACCCAGTACTTC
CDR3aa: CASSSLVPETQYF

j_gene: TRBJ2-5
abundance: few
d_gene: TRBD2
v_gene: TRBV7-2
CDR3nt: TGTGCCAGCAGCCCGGCGGGGGTTCACGAGACCCAGTACTTC
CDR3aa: CASSPAGVHETQYF

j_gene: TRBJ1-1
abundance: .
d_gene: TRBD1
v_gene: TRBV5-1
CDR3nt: TGCGCCAGCAGCAGAGGACAGGGGGCAGACACTGAAGCTTTCTTT
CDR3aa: CASSRGQGADTEAFF

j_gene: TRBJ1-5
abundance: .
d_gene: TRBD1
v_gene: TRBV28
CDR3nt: TGTGCCAGCAGTTTCGGATTTGGGACAGCTTATAGCAATCAGCCCCAGCATTTT
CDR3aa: CASSFGFGTAYSNQPQHF

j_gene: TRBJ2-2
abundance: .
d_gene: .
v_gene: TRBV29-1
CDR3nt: TGCAGCGTTGTGGGGGGAGACACCTACACCGGGGAGCTGTTTTTT
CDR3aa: CSVVGGDTYTGELFF

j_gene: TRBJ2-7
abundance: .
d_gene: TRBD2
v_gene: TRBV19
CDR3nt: TGTGCCAGTAGTACAGCGGGGTCCTCCTACGAGCAGTACTTC
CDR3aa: CASSTAGSSYEQYF

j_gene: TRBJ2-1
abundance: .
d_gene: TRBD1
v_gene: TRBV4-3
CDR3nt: TGCGCCAGCAGCCAAGATCACAGGGGGCGGGGAGATATCTCCTACAATGAGCAGTTCTTC
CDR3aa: CASSQDHRGRGDISYNEQFF

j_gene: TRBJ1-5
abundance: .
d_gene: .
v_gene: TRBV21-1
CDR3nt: TGTGCCAGCAGCAAAGATGGTGGGGCGCCGGATCAGCCCCAGCATTTT
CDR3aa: CASSKDGGAPDQPQHF

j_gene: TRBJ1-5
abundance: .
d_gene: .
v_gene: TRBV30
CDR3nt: TGTGCCTGGAGTGGACAGGACGATCAGCCCCAGCATTTT
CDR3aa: CAWSGQDDQPQHF